This is a list of T cell receptor beta chains from one sample in a study of T cell responses to AZD1222 COVID-19 vaccine. Produced via immunoSEQ multiplex PCR; TCRdb's table is partial and in-frame only. This table has around 70,000 clones, 70% to 90% appearing once. The sample consisted of peripheral blood, taken 28 days after the second AZD1222 dose. The source is an adult who received the AZD1222 COVID-19 vaccine. CDR3s leave out the opening cysteine and the closing phenylalanine or tryptophan. Each record gives: clone size, V gene, CDR3 protein. For some rows the clone size is stated as once, few or many, or as a class when expanded; others skip it.

abundance: NA; v_gene: TRBV29-1; CDR3aa: SVVEGSSPPAQY
abundance: NA; v_gene: TRBV28; CDR3aa: ASSLQILLTYEQY
abundance: NA; v_gene: TRBV10-3; CDR3aa: AISDQDTQY
abundance: NA; v_gene: TRBV5-6; CDR3aa: ASSLASRGDHYGYT
abundance: NA; v_gene: TRBV6-5; CDR3aa: ASRLNRGHEQY
abundance: NA; v_gene: TRBV5-1; CDR3aa: ASSLVPGVSYEQY
abundance: NA; v_gene: TRBV4-1; CDR3aa: ASSQPTVESTEAF
abundance: NA; v_gene: TRBV5-4; CDR3aa: ANSFGGTGGLHGYT
abundance: NA; v_gene: TRBV28; CDR3aa: ASTTKDTEAF
abundance: NA; v_gene: TRBV19; CDR3aa: ASVAGQYNEQF
abundance: NA; v_gene: TRBV7-9; CDR3aa: ASSLVGLLMNTEAF
abundance: NA; v_gene: TRBV5-4; CDR3aa: ASSSWGGTDTQY
abundance: NA; v_gene: TRBV4-1; CDR3aa: ASSQDPFRLAVNTGELF
abundance: NA; v_gene: TRBV19; CDR3aa: ASSVLDRGRNQPQH
abundance: NA; v_gene: TRBV3-1/TRBV3-2; CDR3aa: ASSQGGGGQF
abundance: few; v_gene: TRBV5-1; CDR3aa: ASSKAPGSNEKLF
abundance: NA; v_gene: TRBV14; CDR3aa: ASSQGGSGNIQY
abundance: NA; v_gene: TRBV5-1; CDR3aa: ASSLDRGQNQPQH
abundance: NA; v_gene: TRBV7-2; CDR3aa: ASSLSLGTSSYEQY
abundance: NA; v_gene: TRBV6-5; CDR3aa: ASSPTGDYGYT
abundance: few; v_gene: TRBV25-1; CDR3aa: ASSAQGLGTEAF
abundance: NA; v_gene: TRBV6-5; CDR3aa: ASSYSSGTLPYEQY
abundance: NA; v_gene: TRBV29-1; CDR3aa: SVEKQGGAEAF
abundance: NA; v_gene: TRBV9; CDR3aa: ASSVGAGLNDNEQF
abundance: NA; v_gene: TRBV6-5; CDR3aa: ASSLRDRVNTEAF
abundance: NA; v_gene: TRBV5-1; CDR3aa: ASSSSLGGSPAYEQY
abundance: NA; v_gene: TRBV6-5; CDR3aa: ASSYSGRVNYGYT
abundance: NA; v_gene: TRBV5-8; CDR3aa: ASSVWTSGSTDTQY
abundance: NA; v_gene: TRBV9; CDR3aa: ASSVGGGRYYEQY
abundance: NA; v_gene: TRBV3-1/TRBV3-2; CDR3aa: ASSPKGYTAGDSETQY
abundance: once; v_gene: TRBV7-9; CDR3aa: ASSSPGQTSGNTIY
abundance: few; v_gene: TRBV19; CDR3aa: ASSRVGTFNEQF
abundance: NA; v_gene: TRBV7-8; CDR3aa: ASSLASGNQPQH
abundance: NA; v_gene: TRBV3-1/TRBV3-2; CDR3aa: ASSMDREGETQY
abundance: NA; v_gene: TRBV4-2; CDR3aa: ASSQGREGPYEQY
abundance: NA; v_gene: TRBV7-3; CDR3aa: ASSLPTGRSTGELF
abundance: NA; v_gene: TRBV7-2; CDR3aa: ASSLDRPRSYEQY
abundance: NA; v_gene: TRBV30; CDR3aa: AWSRTGLDGYT
abundance: NA; v_gene: TRBV11-1; CDR3aa: ASSPGEREPYEQY
abundance: once; v_gene: TRBV5-1; CDR3aa: ASSFGAGSNTGELF
abundance: NA; v_gene: TRBV19; CDR3aa: ASGSSGRSYNEQF
abundance: NA; v_gene: TRBV27; CDR3aa: ASSSDPRQGSGQY
abundance: once; v_gene: TRBV11-3; CDR3aa: ASRKHLNTGELF
abundance: NA; v_gene: TRBV3-1/TRBV3-2; CDR3aa: ASNQGTGGNEQF
abundance: NA; v_gene: TRBV18; CDR3aa: ASSPLGQGADEQY
abundance: NA; v_gene: TRBV6-5; CDR3aa: ASRAGSSGKDIQY